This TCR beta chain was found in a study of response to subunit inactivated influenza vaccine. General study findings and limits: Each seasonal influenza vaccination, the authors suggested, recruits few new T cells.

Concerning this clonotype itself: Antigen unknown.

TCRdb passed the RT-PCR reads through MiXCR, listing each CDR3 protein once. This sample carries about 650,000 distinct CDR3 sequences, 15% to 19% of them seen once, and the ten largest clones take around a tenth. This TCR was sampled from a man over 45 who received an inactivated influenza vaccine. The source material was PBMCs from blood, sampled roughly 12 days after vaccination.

The CDR3 DNA reads as TGTGCCAGCAGCCGGACAGCCGACTCTAATGAAAAACTGTTTTTT. This sequence encodes CASSRTADSNEKLFF. The J gene is TRBJ1-4, the V gene TRBV12-3 or TRBV12-4, with D perhaps TRBD1 (6 bases). V was pared by 6 bases and J by 3 bases, with 14 bases between. This CDR3 is built from 15 residues.